Given below is one T cell receptor beta chain in context. Its antigen is currently unknown. This sample also contains other DNA sequences that code for the same CDR3. Primers: 60 Vbeta forward and 13 Jbeta reverse. Only in-frame clones appear in the TCRdb table, and some are missing; sequencing was by immunoSEQ multiplex PCR. The sample holds roughly 120,000 clones; about three quarters are singletons and the top ten take 6% to 8%. These data come from a study of cytomegalovirus exposure and HLA in healthy donors. Study-wide results and caveats: Donors belonging to an Asian-associated ancestry cluster reportedly showed fewer N-insertions in productive TCRs than the roughly 670-donor mean, according to what a later analysis found. With later analysis, a missense DCLRE1C variant became linked to TCR beta V- and J-gene trimming.

CDR1 and CDR2 from the germline V gene are SEHNR and FQNEAQ (reference sequence). With 5 bases clipped from V and 3 bases from J, the junction kept 14 bases outside the gene matches. The CDR3 runs 17 residues. The material sequenced was PBMCs. This receptor was obtained from a man aged 35 to 55 in good health and CMV-seropositive. The chain uses TRBV7-9 and TRBJ2-7; 9 bases are shared with TRBD1. As DNA, the CDR3 is TGTGCCAGCAGCCCACGGGACAGGGTGACGGGCGGCTACGAGCAGTACTTC. It encodes CASSPRDRVTGGYEQYF.